This passage covers 9 T cell receptor beta chains from one sample sequenced in a study of cytomegalovirus exposure and HLA in healthy donors. The PCR was carried out with 60 Vbeta primers and 13 Jbeta primers. Clones were sequenced by immunoSEQ multiplex PCR, and TCRdb holds only the in-frame ones, with some missing. This sample has approximately 140,000 clones, with roughly four fifths found just once. The sample taken for sequencing was PBMCs. The source is a woman in her 50s in good health and CMV-seronegative.

This chain uses TRBV7-2 with TRBJ1-5; 8 bases line up with TRBD1. Germline-derived CDR1 and CDR2 are SGHTA and FQGNSA. CDR3 size: 15 residues. Trimming cost V 4 bases and J 2 bases; bases outside gene matches: 4. The CDR3 is CASSSATGGNQPQHF. CDR3 nucleotides: TGTGCCAGCAGCTCCGCGACAGGGGGCAATCAGCCCCAGCATTTT.

This chain uses TRBV27 with TRBJ2-1; possible D gene TRBD1, 5 bases. CDR1 is MNHEY and CDR2 is SMNVEV in the germline V gene (reference sequence). CDR3 size: 15 residues. Trimming left V 7 bases short and J 0 bases short, with 13 bases between. CDR3 DNA: TGTGCCAGCAATAGGGGCCTTAGCTCCTACAATGAGCAGTTCTTC. Its translation: CASNRGLSSYNEQFF.

This clone was detected only a few times. The rearrangement links TRBV6-4 to TRBJ2-7; the match to TRBD2 covers 12 bases. The J segment lost 3 bases and the V segment lost 6 bases, leaving 6 bases of the junction unmatched. This CDR3 comprises 15 residues. Looked up from germline, CDR1 is MRHNA and CDR2 is SNTAGT. CDR3 coding DNA: TGTGCCAGCAGCGAACTAGCGGGGGGACTCTACGAGCAGTACTTC. Encoded protein: CASSELAGGLYEQYF.

Concerning this clone itself: At one end the junction does not follow the germline gene, possibly because of a read error. The chain couples TRBV25-1 to TRBJ1-1; possibly TRBD1 for D (6 bases). The CDR3 runs 14 residues. Germline V CDR1 and CDR2: MGHDK, SYGVNS. As DNA, the CDR3 is TGTGTCAGCAGTGATCCGAGGGGGTGGACTGAAGCTTTCTTT. As protein: CVSSDPRGWTEAFF.

The genes are TRBV14 and TRBJ2-7; 8 bases line up with TRBD1. This CDR3 spans 15 amino acids. V gave up 2 bases and J gave up 5 bases; unmatched junction bases: 8. CDR1 SGHDN and CDR2 FVKESK come from the germline V gene. The CDR3 DNA reads TGTGCCAGCAGCCAATCGACAGGGGCCTTCAACGAGCAGTACTTC. Its protein product is CASSQSTGAFNEQYF.

This chain uses TRBV27 with TRBJ1-1; no clear D. CDR1 and CDR2 (germline): MNHEY, SMNVEV (reference sequence). CDR3 length: 14 amino acids. Trimming pared 2 bases from V and 2 bases from J, leaving 9 bases between. CDR3: CASSLGGFNTEAFF. CDR3 bases: TGTGCCAGCAGTTTAGGAGGGTTTAACACTGAAGCTTTCTTT.

The sample holds a few counts of this clone. This chain connects TRBV6-6 to TRBJ1-1, with D unresolved. Between the trimmed V and J ends, which lost 2 bases and 8 bases, there was a span of 6 bases. CDR3 length equals 11 residues. The germline CDR1 and CDR2 sequences are MNHNY and SVGAGI (reference sequence). The CDR3 DNA reads TGTGCCAGCAGTTACGAGACAGAAGCTTTCTTT. It translates to CASSYETEAFF.

The chain is built from TRBV15 and TRBJ1-4; 8 positions match TRBD1. V shed 5 bases and J 1 base; nucleotides not matched to a gene: 3. CDR1 LNHNV and CDR2 YYDKDF come from the germline V gene (reference sequence). The CDR3 is made up of 15 amino acids. The CDR3 reads CATSRRGQTNEKLFF. CDR3 nucleotide sequence: TGTGCCACCAGCCGCAGGGGGCAAACTAATGAAAAACTGTTTTTT.

This chain uses TRBV2 with TRBJ2-1; TRBD2 is a possible D gene (5 bases). The CDR3 spans 16 residues. The V and J ends lost 2 bases and 3 bases respectively, with 14 bases between them. CDR1 SNHLY and CDR2 FYNNEI come from the germline V gene. CDR3 nucleotide sequence: TGTGCCAGCAGTGAACCTCCGGGATGGCGCTACAATGAGCAGTTCTTC. This gives the protein CASSEPPGWRYNEQFF.